This passage covers 5 T cell receptor beta chains from one sample sequenced in a study of shared clonotypes between healthy human individuals. Assay used: immunoSEQ multiplex PCR; TCRdb lists only in-frame clones, some missing. This table has 2 million to 3 million clones, around nine tenths appearing once. Sequenced: naive CD4+ T cells sorted from blood. The subset: CD45RA+ positively selected. These receptors originate from a man aged 18 to 29 in good health.

The chain uses TRBV5-4 and TRBJ2-1; TRBD2 might be the D (6 bases). Trimming took off 1 base at V and 7 bases at J, with 21 bases between the two ends. Germline V gene lookup returns CDR1 SGHNT and CDR2 YYREEE (reference sequence). The CDR3 is made up of 17 amino acids. The CDR3, as DNA: TGTGCCAGCAGCTTGCTTAATCGGGGGAAGGTTCCTAATGAGCAGTTCTTC. Its protein is CASSLLNRGKVPNEQFF.

The gene calls are TRBV7-2 and TRBJ1-5; perhaps TRBD1 as D (5 bases). The ends were cut back, 8 bases at V and 7 bases at J, with 24 bases in the middle. This CDR3 has 16 amino acids. Germline V CDR1 and CDR2: SGHTA, FQGNSA. The CDR3 nucleotides read TGTGCCAGCGCCAAGGGGCTCCGTTTCAGCCCCCAGCCCCAGCATTTT. Translation gives CASAKGLRFSPQPQHF.

The chain has TRBV6-1 and TRBJ2-5, with a weak D call TRBD1 (6 bases). Germline V gene sequence: CDR1 MNHNS, CDR2 SASEGT. V was pared by 7 bases and J by 1 base, with 10 bases between. This CDR3 has 13 amino acids. CDR3 nucleotides: TGTGCCAGCAACAGGGTCGTCCAAGAGACCCAGTACTTC. Amino acids: CASNRVVQETQYF.

This clone was seen a single time. The V and J genes are TRBV7-9 and TRBJ1-1, with unresolved D. V shed 0 bases and J shed 4 bases, with 15 bases lying between them. Germline-derived CDR1 and CDR2 are SEHNR and FQNEAQ (reference sequence). The CDR3 has 16 amino acids. In DNA, the CDR3 is TGTGCCAGCAGCTTAGCCTTTAGTTTCGCAACCACTGAAGCTTTCTTT. Translation gives CASSLAFSFATTEAFF.

This chain joins TRBV6-6 and TRBJ2-2, with 9 bases fitting TRBD1. The V gene end was trimmed by 2 bases and the J gene end by 4 bases; junction bases not matched to a gene: 5. The germline V gene has CDR1 MNHNY and CDR2 SVGAGI (reference sequence). CDR3 length equals 16 residues. CDR3 in DNA: TGTGCCAGCAGTTACGCCTTGGACAGGGGCACCGGGGAGCTGTTTTTT. Its translation is CASSYALDRGTGELFF.